This TCR beta chain originates from a study of blood T cell repertoires in COVID-19. For the study at large: Samples taken during acute and convalescent COVID-19 were collected in the United States, Italy and Spain. In each case, the material was cDNA or gDNA derived from T cells, B-cell-depleted T cells, or PBMCs.

V lost 2 bases and J lost 1, with 8 bases in between. Germline V gene lookup returns CDR1 SQVTM and CDR2 ANQGSEA. This CDR3 comprises 13 residues. TCRdb's table, derived via immunoSEQ multiplex PCR, lists solely in-frame clones and lacks some. The profile shows about 200,000 clones, just under 85% of them singletons. The chain carries TRBV29-1 and TRBJ1-1; D is uncertain. Specimen: peripheral blood. The origin of this receptor is a woman between 45 and 60 years old with active or convalescent COVID-19. The CDR3 protein is CSVEFGRNTEAFF. In nucleotides, the CDR3 is TGCAGCGTTGAATTCGGGAGGAACACTGAAGCTTTCTTT.